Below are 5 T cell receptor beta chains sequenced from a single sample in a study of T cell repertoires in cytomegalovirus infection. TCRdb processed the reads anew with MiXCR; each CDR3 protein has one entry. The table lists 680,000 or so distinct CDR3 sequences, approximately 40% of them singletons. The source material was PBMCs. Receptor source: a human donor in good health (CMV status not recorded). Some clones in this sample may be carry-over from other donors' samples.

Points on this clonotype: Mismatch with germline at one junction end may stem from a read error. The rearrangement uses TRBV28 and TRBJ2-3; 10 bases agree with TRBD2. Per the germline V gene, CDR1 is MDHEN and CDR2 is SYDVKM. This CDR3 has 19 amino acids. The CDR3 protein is CASRSGPELAGVHTDTQCF. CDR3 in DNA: TGTGCCAGCAGATCTGGACCGGAGCTAGCGGGAGTGCACACAGATACGCAGTGTTTT.

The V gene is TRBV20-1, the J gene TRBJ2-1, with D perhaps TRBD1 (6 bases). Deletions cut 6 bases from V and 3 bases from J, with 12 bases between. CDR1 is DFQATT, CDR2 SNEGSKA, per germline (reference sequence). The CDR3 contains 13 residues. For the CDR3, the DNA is TGCAGTGCCCAGGGGTGGGACTACAATGAGCAGTTCTTC. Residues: CSAQGWDYNEQFF.

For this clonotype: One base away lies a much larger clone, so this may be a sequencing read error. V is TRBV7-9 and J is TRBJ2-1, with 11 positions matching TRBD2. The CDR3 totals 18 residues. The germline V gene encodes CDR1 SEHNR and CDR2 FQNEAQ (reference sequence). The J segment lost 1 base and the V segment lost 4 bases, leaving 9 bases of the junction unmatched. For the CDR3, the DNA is TGTGCCAGCAGCTCCCGAGGGACTAGCGGTATATCCTACAATGAGCAGTTCTTC. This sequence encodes CASSSRGTSGISYNEQFF.

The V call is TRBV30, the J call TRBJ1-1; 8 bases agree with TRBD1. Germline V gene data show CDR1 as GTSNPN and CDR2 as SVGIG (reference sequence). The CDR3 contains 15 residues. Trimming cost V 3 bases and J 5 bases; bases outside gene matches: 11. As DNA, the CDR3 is TGTGCCTGGAGGAACCGGGACAGGAAGGTAACTGAAGCTTTCTTT. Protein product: CAWRNRDRKVTEAFF.

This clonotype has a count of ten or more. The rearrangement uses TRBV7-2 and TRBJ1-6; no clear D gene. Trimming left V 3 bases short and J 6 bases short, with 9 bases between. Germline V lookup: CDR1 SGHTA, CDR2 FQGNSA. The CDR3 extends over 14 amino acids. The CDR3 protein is CASSFLGSNSPLHF. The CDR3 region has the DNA TGTGCCAGCAGCTTCCTAGGGAGTAATTCACCCCTCCACTTT. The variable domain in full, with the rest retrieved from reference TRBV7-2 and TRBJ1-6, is GAGVSQSPSNKVTEKGKDVELRCDPISGHTALYWYRQSLGQGLEFLIYFQGNSAPDKSGLPSDRFSAERTGGSVSTLTIQRTQQEDSAVYLCASSFLGSNSPLHFGNGTRLTVT.